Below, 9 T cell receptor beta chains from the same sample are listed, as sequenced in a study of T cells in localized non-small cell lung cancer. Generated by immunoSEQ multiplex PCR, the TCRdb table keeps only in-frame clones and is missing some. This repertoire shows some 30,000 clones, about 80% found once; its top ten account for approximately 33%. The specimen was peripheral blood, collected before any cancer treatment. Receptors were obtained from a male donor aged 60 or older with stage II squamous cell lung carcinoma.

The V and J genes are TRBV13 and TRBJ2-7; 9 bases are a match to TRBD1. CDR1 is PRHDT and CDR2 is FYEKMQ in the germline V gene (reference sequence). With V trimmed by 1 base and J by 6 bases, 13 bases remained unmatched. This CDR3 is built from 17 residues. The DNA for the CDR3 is TGTGCCAGCAGCTTAGAGTTATTAGGACAGGGGAGGGGCGAGCAGTACTTC. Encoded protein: CASSLELLGQGRGEQYF.

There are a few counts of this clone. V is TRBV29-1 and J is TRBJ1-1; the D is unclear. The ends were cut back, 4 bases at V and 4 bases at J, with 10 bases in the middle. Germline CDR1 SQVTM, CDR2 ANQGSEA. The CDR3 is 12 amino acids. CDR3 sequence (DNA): TGCAGCGTTGGAGTTACAGCCACTGAAGCTTTCTTT. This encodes CSVGVTATEAFF.

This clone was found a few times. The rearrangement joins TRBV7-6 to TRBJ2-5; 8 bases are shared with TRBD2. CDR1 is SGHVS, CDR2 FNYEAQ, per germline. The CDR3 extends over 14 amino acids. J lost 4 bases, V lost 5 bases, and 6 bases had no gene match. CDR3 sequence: CASSNAGGGETQYF. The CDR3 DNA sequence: TGTGCCAGCAGCAACGCGGGGGGCGGAGAGACCCAGTACTTC. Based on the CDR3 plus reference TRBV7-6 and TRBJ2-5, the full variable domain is GAGVSQSPRYKVTKRGQDVALRCDPISGHVSLYWYRQALGQGPEFLTYFNYEAQQDKSGLPNDRFSAERPEGSISTLTIQRTEQRDSAMYRCASSNAGGGETQYFGPGTRLLVL.

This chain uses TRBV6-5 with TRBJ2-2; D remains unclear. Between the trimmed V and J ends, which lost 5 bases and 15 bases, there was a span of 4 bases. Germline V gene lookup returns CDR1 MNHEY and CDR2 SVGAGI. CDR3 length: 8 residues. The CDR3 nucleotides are TGTGCCAGCAGTGGGGTGTTTTTT. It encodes CASSGVFF.

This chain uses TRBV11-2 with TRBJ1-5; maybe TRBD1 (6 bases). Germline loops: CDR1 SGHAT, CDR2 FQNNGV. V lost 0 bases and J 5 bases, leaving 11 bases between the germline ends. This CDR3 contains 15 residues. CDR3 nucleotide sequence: TGTGCCAGCAGCTTAGATGTCGGGGGCTATCAGCCCCAGCATTTT. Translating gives CASSLDVGGYQPQHF. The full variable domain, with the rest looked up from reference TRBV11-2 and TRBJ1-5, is EAGVAQSPRYKIIEKRQSVAFWCNPISGHATLYWYQQILGQGPKLLIQFQNNGVVDDSQLPKDRFSAERLKGVDSTLKIQPAKLEDSAVYLCASSLDVGGYQPQHFGDGTRLSIL.

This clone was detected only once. The CDR3 loop is CASSDPKVGEKLFF. CDR3 sequence (DNA): TGTGCCAGCAGTGATCCTAAGGTGGGAGAAAAACTGTTTTTT. The chain links TRBV6-5 to TRBJ1-4, with D hard to call. CDR1 is MNHEY and CDR2 is SVGAGI in the germline V gene. This CDR3 has 14 amino acids. Trimming took off 5 bases at V and 8 bases at J, with 15 bases between the two ends.

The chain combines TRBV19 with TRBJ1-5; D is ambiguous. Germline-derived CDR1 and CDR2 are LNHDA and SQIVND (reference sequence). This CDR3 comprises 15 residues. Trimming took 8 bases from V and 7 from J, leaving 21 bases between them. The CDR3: CASGPGPLIWQPQHF. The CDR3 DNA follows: TGTGCCAGTGGACCGGGCCCCCTCATTTGGCAGCCCCAGCATTTT.

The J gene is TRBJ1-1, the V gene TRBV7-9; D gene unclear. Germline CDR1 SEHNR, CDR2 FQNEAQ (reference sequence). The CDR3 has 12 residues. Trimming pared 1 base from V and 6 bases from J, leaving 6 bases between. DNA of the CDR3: TGTGCCAGCAGCTTAGACGACCCTGAAGCTTTCTTT. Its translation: CASSLDDPEAFF.

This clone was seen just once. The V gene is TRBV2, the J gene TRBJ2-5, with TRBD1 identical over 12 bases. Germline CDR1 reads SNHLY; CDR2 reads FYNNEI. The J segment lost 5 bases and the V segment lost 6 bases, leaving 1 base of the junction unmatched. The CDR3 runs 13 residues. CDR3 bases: TGTGCCAGCAGCGGGACAGGGGGCGAGACCCAGTACTTC. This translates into CASSGTGGETQYF.